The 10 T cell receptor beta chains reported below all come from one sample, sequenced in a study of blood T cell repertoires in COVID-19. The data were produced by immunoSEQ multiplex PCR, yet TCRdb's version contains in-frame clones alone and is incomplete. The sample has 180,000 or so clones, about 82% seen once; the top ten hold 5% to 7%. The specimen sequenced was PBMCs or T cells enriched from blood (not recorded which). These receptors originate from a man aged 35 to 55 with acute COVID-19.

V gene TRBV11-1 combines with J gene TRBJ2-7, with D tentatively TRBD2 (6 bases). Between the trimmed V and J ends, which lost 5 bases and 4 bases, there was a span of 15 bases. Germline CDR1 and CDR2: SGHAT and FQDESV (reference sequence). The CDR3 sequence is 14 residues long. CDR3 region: CASSPGGASYEQYF. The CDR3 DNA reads TGTGCCAGCAGCCCCGGAGGGGCCTCTTACGAGCAGTACTTC.

CDR3 sequence reads: CASSQDGFAPTGNEAFF. The CDR3 DNA sequence: TGCGCCAGCAGCCAAGATGGTTTTGCTCCGACAGGAAATGAAGCTTTCTTT. The V gene is TRBV4-3, the J gene TRBJ1-1, with D maybe TRBD1 (6 bases). CDR1 and CDR2 from the germline V gene are LGHNA and YSLEER. V was clipped by 0 bases and J by 7 bases, with 21 bases between them. The CDR3 runs 17 residues.

The CDR3 here is CASSQSVPGQGVFNEKLFF. The CDR3 coding sequence is TGTGCCAGTAGTCAATCCGTCCCGGGACAGGGTGTGTTTAATGAAAAACTGTTTTTT. The rearrangement uses TRBV19 and TRBJ1-4; 9 positions agree with TRBD1. The V and J ends lost 5 bases and 4 bases, in that order; junction bases with no gene match: 17. Germline CDR1 and CDR2: LNHDA and SQIVND (reference sequence). This CDR3 contains 19 residues.

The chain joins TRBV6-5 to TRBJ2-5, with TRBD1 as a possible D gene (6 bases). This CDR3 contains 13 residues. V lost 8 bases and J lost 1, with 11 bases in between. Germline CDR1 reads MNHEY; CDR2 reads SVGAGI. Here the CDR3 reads CASGGQLQETQYF. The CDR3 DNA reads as TGTGCCAGCGGAGGACAGCTCCAAGAGACCCAGTACTTC.

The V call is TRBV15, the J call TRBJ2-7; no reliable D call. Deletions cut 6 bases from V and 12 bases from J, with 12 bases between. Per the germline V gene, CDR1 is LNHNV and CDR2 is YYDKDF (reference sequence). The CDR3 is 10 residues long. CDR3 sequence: CATRNSWRYF. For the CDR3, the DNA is TGTGCCACCAGAAACTCCTGGAGGTACTTC.

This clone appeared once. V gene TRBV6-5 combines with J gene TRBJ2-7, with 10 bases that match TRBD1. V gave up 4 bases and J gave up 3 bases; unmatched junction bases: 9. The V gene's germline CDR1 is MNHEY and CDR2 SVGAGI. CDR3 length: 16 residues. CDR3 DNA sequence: TGTGCCAGCAGTTTACGTCCCGGGACAGGGGACTACGAGCAGTACTTC. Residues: CASSLRPGTGDYEQYF.

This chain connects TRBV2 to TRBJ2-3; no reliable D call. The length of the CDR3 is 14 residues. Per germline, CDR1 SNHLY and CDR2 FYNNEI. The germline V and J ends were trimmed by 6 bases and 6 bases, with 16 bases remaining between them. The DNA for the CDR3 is TGTGCCAGCAGCCAAGTACGAGCATCGGATACGCAGTATTTT. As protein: CASSQVRASDTQYF.

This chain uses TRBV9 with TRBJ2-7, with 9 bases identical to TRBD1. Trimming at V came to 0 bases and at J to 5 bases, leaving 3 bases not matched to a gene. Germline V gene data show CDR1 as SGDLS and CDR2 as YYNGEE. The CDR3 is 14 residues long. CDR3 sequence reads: CASSVVGTGNEQYF. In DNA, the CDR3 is TGTGCCAGCAGCGTAGTGGGGACAGGGAACGAGCAGTACTTC.

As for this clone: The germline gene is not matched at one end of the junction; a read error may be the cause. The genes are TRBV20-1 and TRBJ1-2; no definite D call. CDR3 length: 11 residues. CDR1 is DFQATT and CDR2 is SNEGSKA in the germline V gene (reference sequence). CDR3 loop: CSASSGFHLLF. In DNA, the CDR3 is TGCAGTGCTAGTTCCGGGTTTCACCTTCTCTTC.

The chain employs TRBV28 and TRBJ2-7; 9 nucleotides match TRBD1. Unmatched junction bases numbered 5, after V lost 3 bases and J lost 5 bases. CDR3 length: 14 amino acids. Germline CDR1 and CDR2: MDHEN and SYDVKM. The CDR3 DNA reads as TGTGCCAGCAGTTTTAACAGGGGGCACCACGAGCAGTACTTC. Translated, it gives CASSFNRGHHEQYF.